The clone carrying this TCR beta chain was counted at least ten times. One entry per CDR3 protein, called by TCRdb with MiXCR from the 5' RACE reads. Here the sample spans tens of thousands of distinct CDR3 sequences, around 24% being singletons. The sorted Tregs were CD4+CD25+CD127-/low cells. Trimming cost V 6 bases and J 1 base; bases outside gene matches: 10. CDR3 length: 17 amino acids. Germline V gene data show CDR1 as MDHEN and CDR2 as SYDVKM. The chain has TRBV28 and TRBJ1-1, with TRBD1 matching 11 bases. Sample: tumor-infiltrating Tregs sorted from the breast tumor. The TCR comes from a female donor with breast cancer. CDR3 bases: TGTGCCAGCAGAACCTCCGGGACAGGGGGAGAGAACACTGAAGCTTTCTTT. As protein: CASRTSGTGGENTEAFF. The full variable domain, with the rest looked up from reference TRBV28 and TRBJ1-1, is DVKVTQSSRYLVKRTGEKVFLECVQDMDHENMFWYRQDPGLGLRLIYFSYDVKMKEKGDIPEGYSVSREKKERFSLILESASTNQTSMYLCASRTSGTGGENTEAFFGQGTRLTVV.